Listed here are 2 T cell receptor beta chains from one sample, sequenced in a study of immune evolution from preneoplasia to lung adenocarcinoma. Assay: immunoSEQ multiplex PCR; the TCRdb copy retains only in-frame clones and omits some. The sample has about 3,000 clones, 83% seen once; the top ten hold 8.5%. The source material was FFPE adjacent normal lung tissue. These receptors originate from a person aged 65 to 85 with lung adenocarcinoma.

The chain recombines TRBV4-1 with TRBJ2-5; D might be TRBD1 (5 bases). Trimming removed 0 bases at V and 4 bases at J, with 12 bases between. The V gene's germline CDR1 is MGHRA and CDR2 YSYEKL. The CDR3 sequence is 15 residues long. CDR3 amino acids: CASSQESRGRETQYF. CDR3 bases: TGCGCCAGCAGCCAAGAAAGTAGGGGCCGAGAGACCCAGTACTTC.

The chain joins TRBV18 to TRBJ1-1; D unclear. Trimming pared 2 bases from V and 10 bases from J, leaving 14 bases between. This CDR3 is 13 amino acids long. CDR1 KGHSH and CDR2 LQKENI come from the germline V gene. The CDR3 DNA is TGTGCCAGCTCACCAGCCTTGGAGGGCTCAGCTTTCTTT. Translating it yields CASSPALEGSAFF.